The next 25 T cell receptor beta chains were all read from a single sample in a study of cytomegalovirus exposure and HLA in healthy donors. 60 Vbeta and 13 Jbeta primers were used in PCR. Method: immunoSEQ multiplex PCR; TCRdb's copy keeps in-frame clones and lacks some. The data show about 110,000 clones, 75% seen once. Sequences were obtained from PBMCs. These receptors were collected from a male donor in good health and CMV-seropositive.

This chain links TRBV5-1 with TRBJ2-7; 7 bases align to TRBD2. The germline CDR1 and CDR2 sequences are SGHRS and YFSETQ. V gave up 6 bases and J gave up 6 bases; unmatched junction bases: 12. CDR3 length equals 14 residues. The CDR3 loop reads CASIPFIGGTEQYF. The CDR3 nucleotides are TGCGCCAGCATTCCGTTTATCGGGGGGACCGAGCAGTACTTC.

This rearrangement joins TRBV6-5 to TRBJ1-4; D not resolved. The CDR3 has 15 residues. V shed 10 bases and J shed 0 bases, with 15 bases lying between them. The V gene's germline CDR1 is MNHEY and CDR2 SVGAGI. The CDR3 is CATRGGPATNEKLFF. In DNA, the CDR3 is TGTGCCACTCGAGGAGGTCCCGCAACTAATGAAAAACTGTTTTTT.

The CDR3 DNA sequence: TGTGCCAGCAGCTTCGACAGGGGTAGCGGTGAAAAACTGTTTTTT. This translates into CASSFDRGSGEKLFF. The chain links TRBV5-4 to TRBJ1-4; 8 nucleotides match TRBD1. V was pared by 2 bases and J by 7 bases, with 7 bases of the junction left unmatched. The CDR3 contains 15 residues. From germline, CDR1 is SGHNT and CDR2 YYREEE (reference sequence).

This chain links TRBV5-1 with TRBJ1-1; D remains unclear. CDR3 size: 15 residues. Trimming took 2 bases from V and 6 from J, leaving 17 bases between them. The germline V gene has CDR1 SGHRS and CDR2 YFSETQ. In nucleotides, the CDR3 is TGCGCCAGCAGCTTCGTTTTTGCCTCGGGGTCTGAAGCTTTCTTT. Residues: CASSFVFASGSEAFF.

V and J are TRBV30 and TRBJ1-4; D is perhaps TRBD1 (5 bases). This CDR3 comprises 16 residues. V shed 0 bases and J shed 3 bases, with 14 bases lying between them. Germline-derived CDR1 and CDR2 are GTSNPN and SVGIG (reference sequence). Here the CDR3 DNA reads TGTGCCTGGAGTGTAAGGAGTCGGGGGGCTAATGAAAAACTGTTTTTT. Amino acid sequence: CAWSVRSRGANEKLFF.

The chain links TRBV5-1 to TRBJ1-1; 12 nucleotides agree with TRBD1. V was pared by 3 bases and J by 11 bases, with 23 bases of the junction left unmatched. In germline, CDR1 is SGHRS, CDR2 YFSETQ. CDR3 length: 19 amino acids. Here the CDR3 DNA reads TGCGCCAGCAGCTCGACACAACCCGGGACAGGGGGCTTGAGGCTGGAGGCTTTCTTT. Its protein product is CASSSTQPGTGGLRLEAFF.

The J gene is TRBJ2-2, the V gene TRBV29-1; TRBD1 aligns across 7 bases. The trim removed 7 bases at V and 1 base at J, leaving 3 bases unmatched. Per the germline V gene, CDR1 is SQVTM and CDR2 is ANQGSEA. The CDR3 extends over 13 amino acids. The CDR3 reads CSGTGQNTGELFF. DNA for the CDR3: TGCAGCGGGACAGGACAGAACACCGGGGAGCTGTTTTTT.

This clone occurred a few times. The genes are TRBV29-1 and TRBJ2-7, with 9 positions matching TRBD1. V was pared by 0 bases and J by 2 bases, with 8 bases of the junction left unmatched. This CDR3 spans 16 amino acids. The germline gives CDR1 SQVTM, CDR2 ANQGSEA. In nucleotides, the CDR3 is TGCAGCGTTGAAGACGCAACAGGGGGCGACCCCTACGAGCAGTACTTC. This sequence encodes CSVEDATGGDPYEQYF.

The chain couples TRBV18 to TRBJ1-3; D possibly corresponds to TRBD1 (5 bases). The CDR3 sequence is 14 residues long. Germline V gives CDR1 KGHSH, CDR2 LQKENI. The V and J ends lost 3 bases and 0 bases respectively, with 6 bases between them. The CDR3, as DNA: TGTGCCAGCTCACCCGACAGCTCTGGAAACACCATATATTTT. Amino acid sequence: CASSPDSSGNTIYF. Looking up the rest from reference TRBV18 and TRBJ1-3 gives the full variable domain: NAGVMQNPRHLVRRRGQEARLRCSPMKGHSHVYWYRQLPEEGLKFMVYLQKENIIDESGMPKERFSAEFPKEGPSILRIQQVVRGDSAAYFCASSPDSSGNTIYFGEGSWLTVV.

V usage is TRBV16 and J usage is TRBJ2-3; no reliable D call. Trimming took off 0 bases at V and 0 bases at J, with 7 bases between the two ends. This CDR3 region has 15 residues. CDR1 and CDR2 from the germline V gene are KGHSY and FQNENV. CDR3 region: CASSQSAPSTDTQYF. The DNA of the CDR3 is TGTGCCAGCAGCCAATCGGCCCCTAGCACAGATACGCAGTATTTT.

The chain couples TRBV19 to TRBJ1-5, with D maybe TRBD1 (6 bases). Germline V CDR1 and CDR2: LNHDA, SQIVND (reference sequence). V lost 10 bases and J lost 5, with 18 bases in between. The CDR3 contains 14 residues. CDR3 protein: CATRAGAFDQPQHF. In nucleotides, the CDR3 is TGTGCCACCAGGGCGGGGGCATTTGATCAGCCCCAGCATTTT. Supplemented by reference TRBV19 and TRBJ1-5, the full variable domain reads DGGITQSPKYLFRKEGQNVTLSCEQNLNHDAMYWYRQDPGQGLRLIYYSQIVNDFQKGDIAEGYSVSREKKESFPLTVTSAQKNPTAFYLCATRAGAFDQPQHFGDGTRLSIL.

V usage is TRBV18 and J usage is TRBJ1-4, with TRBD1 matching 7 bases. V lost 5 bases to trimming and J lost 6 bases; unmatched junction nucleotides: 3. The CDR3 loop spans 13 amino acids. Germline CDR1 reads KGHSH; CDR2 reads LQKENI. In nucleotides, the CDR3 is TGTGCCAGCTCAGACAGGGCTGATGAAAAACTGTTTTTT. Translating gives CASSDRADEKLFF.

The chain employs TRBV6-5 and TRBJ2-5; D is perhaps TRBD1 (5 bases). Trimming shortened V by 2 bases and J by 4 bases, and 8 bases separated the two germline ends. This CDR3 region has 13 residues. Germline values: CDR1 MNHEY, CDR2 SVGAGI. The CDR3: CASSYDRLETQYF. Written as DNA, the CDR3 is TGTGCCAGCAGTTACGACAGATTAGAGACCCAGTACTTC.

The chain employs TRBV27 and TRBJ2-7; 8 bases align to TRBD2. Germline V gene data show CDR1 as MNHEY and CDR2 as SMNVEV (reference sequence). Unmatched junction bases numbered 6, after V lost 6 bases and J lost 2 bases. This CDR3 region has 14 residues. CDR3 protein: CASSPGLVPYEQYF. CDR3 DNA sequence: TGTGCCAGCAGCCCGGGACTAGTACCCTACGAGCAGTACTTC.

The chain links TRBV19 to TRBJ1-5; the D is unclear. The CDR3 runs to 14 residues. V lost 5 bases to trimming and J lost 6 bases, with 14 bases between them. Looked up from germline, CDR1 is LNHDA and CDR2 is SQIVND (reference sequence). The CDR3 DNA reads as TGTGCCAGTAGTCCTCGACGGGAGGGTCAGCCCCAGCATTTT. Translated: CASSPRREGQPQHF.

The V gene is TRBV18, the J gene TRBJ2-3; a possible D gene is TRBD1 (5 bases). With 5 bases removed from V and 6 bases from J, the gap between germline ends came to 12 bases. Germline CDR1 KGHSH, CDR2 LQKENI. CDR3 length: 13 residues. The CDR3 DNA sequence: TGTGCCAGCTCAACAGGACGTGATGATACGCAGTATTTT. This codes for CASSTGRDDTQYF. The variable domain in full, with the rest retrieved from reference TRBV18 and TRBJ2-3, is NAGVMQNPRHLVRRRGQEARLRCSPMKGHSHVYWYRQLPEEGLKFMVYLQKENIIDESGMPKERFSAEFPKEGPSILRIQQVVRGDSAAYFCASSTGRDDTQYFGPGTRLTVL.

The CDR3 DNA reads as TGTGCCTGGAGAAGGCAGGGGAACACTGAAGCTTTCTTT. This codes for CAWRRQGNTEAFF. V gene TRBV30 combines with J gene TRBJ1-1; TRBD1 is a possible D gene (5 bases). V was cut by 3 bases and J by 1 base, with 9 bases left in between. The CDR3 loop spans 13 amino acids. Germline V gene lookup returns CDR1 GTSNPN and CDR2 SVGIG (reference sequence). Full variable domain (rest looked up from reference TRBV30 and TRBJ1-1): SQTIHQWPATLVQPVGSPLSLECTVEGTSNPNLYWYRQAAGRGLQLLFYSVGIGQISSEVPQNLSASRPQDRQFILSSKKLLLSDSGFYLCAWRRQGNTEAFFGQGTRLTVV.

The V and J genes are TRBV2 and TRBJ2-7; D remains ambiguous. Between the trimmed V and J ends, which lost 0 bases and 0 bases, there was a span of 9 bases. Germline CDR1 reads SNHLY; CDR2 reads FYNNEI. The CDR3 loop spans 15 amino acids. CDR3 coding DNA: TGTGCCAGCAGTGAAGCGCAACAGTTCTCCTACGAGCAGTACTTC. It specifies CASSEAQQFSYEQYF.

The rearrangement joins TRBV13 to TRBJ1-1, with D perhaps TRBD1 (5 bases). Looked up from germline, CDR1 is PRHDT and CDR2 is FYEKMQ (reference sequence). V was trimmed by 5 bases and J by 0 bases, leaving 13 bases between them. This CDR3 region has 15 residues. The CDR3: CASSELGGLNTEAFF. CDR3 sequence (DNA): TGTGCCAGCAGCGAGCTCGGGGGTCTGAACACTGAAGCTTTCTTT.

V usage is TRBV6-5 and J usage is TRBJ2-4, with TRBD2 matching 9 bases. This CDR3 is 15 amino acids long. V dropped 5 bases and J dropped 5; count of bases not matched to a gene: 7. CDR1 is MNHEY, CDR2 SVGAGI, per germline. In DNA form, the CDR3 reads TGTGCCAGCAGTGGGGGGCGGGGGGGTGAAAACATTCAGTACTTC. It yields the protein CASSGGRGGENIQYF.

This clone has a handful of counts. The chain links TRBV4-2 to TRBJ1-2; tentative D call: TRBD1 (5 bases). Per germline, CDR1 LGHNA and CDR2 YNFKEQ. V was shortened by 0 bases and J by 4 bases, with 9 bases between the two germline ends. The CDR3 is 14 residues long. CDR3 coding DNA: TGTGCCAGCAGCCAAGATAGGGGCACCTATGGCTACACCTTC. It encodes CASSQDRGTYGYTF.

V and J are TRBV4-2 and TRBJ2-5, with D possibly matching TRBD2 (6 bases). Germline V gene lookup returns CDR1 LGHNA and CDR2 YNFKEQ. V lost 2 bases and J 4 bases, leaving 14 bases between the germline ends. The CDR3 runs to 15 residues. DNA for the CDR3: TGTGCCAGCAGCCAAAATGGGGGGAGTCGAGAGACCCAGTACTTC. As protein: CASSQNGGSRETQYF.

The V call is TRBV6-1, the J call TRBJ2-1; D is undetermined. V shed 3 bases and J shed 0 bases, with 9 bases lying between them. The CDR3 has 15 residues. Germline CDR1 and CDR2: MNHNS and SASEGT. CDR3: CASSDGGSSYNEQFF. In DNA, the CDR3 is TGTGCCAGCAGTGATGGCGGCAGCTCCTACAATGAGCAGTTCTTC.

On this clone: One junction end disagrees with the germline gene, perhaps due to a read error. DNA for the CDR3: TGTGCTAGCAGCCTCACTAGCGGTCCGAACACCGGGGAGCTGTTTTTT. This encodes CASSLTSGPNTGELFF. This chain uses TRBV7-7 with TRBJ2-2; 8 bases fit TRBD2. The CDR3 loop spans 16 amino acids. In germline, CDR1 is SSHAT, CDR2 FNYEAQ (reference sequence).

The table lists this clone with a few counts. This chain uses TRBV7-2 with TRBJ1-5; D not resolved. Germline CDR1 reads SGHTA; CDR2 reads FQGNSA. V shed 5 bases and J shed 6 bases, with 14 bases lying between them. This CDR3 has 14 residues. CDR3 in DNA: TGTGCCAGCAGCGTAGAACCTTCCGGTCAGCCCCAGCATTTT. This gives the protein CASSVEPSGQPQHF.